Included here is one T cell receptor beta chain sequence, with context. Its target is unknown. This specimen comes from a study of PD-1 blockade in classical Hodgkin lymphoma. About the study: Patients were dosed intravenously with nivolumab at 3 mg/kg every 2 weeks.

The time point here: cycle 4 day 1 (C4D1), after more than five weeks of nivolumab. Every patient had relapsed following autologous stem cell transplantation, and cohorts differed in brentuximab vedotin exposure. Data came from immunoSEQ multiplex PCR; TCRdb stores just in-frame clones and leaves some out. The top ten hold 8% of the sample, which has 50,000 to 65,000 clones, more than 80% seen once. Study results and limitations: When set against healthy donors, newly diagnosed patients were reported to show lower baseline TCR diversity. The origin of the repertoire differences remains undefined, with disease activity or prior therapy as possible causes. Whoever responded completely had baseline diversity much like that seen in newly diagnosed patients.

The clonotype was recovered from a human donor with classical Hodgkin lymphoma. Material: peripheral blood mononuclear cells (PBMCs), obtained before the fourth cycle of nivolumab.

CDR3 coding DNA: TGTGCCAGCAGCGTAAGGGAGGGCCACGTGGAGACCCAGTACTTC. Translating gives CASSVREGHVETQYF. V usage is TRBV9 and J usage is TRBJ2-5; 7 positions agree with TRBD2. The CDR3 is made up of 15 amino acids. The V gene end was trimmed by 1 base and the J gene end by 5 bases; junction bases not matched to a gene: 8. Per the germline V gene, CDR1 is SGDLS and CDR2 is YYNGEE. The variable domain in full, completed from reference TRBV9 and TRBJ2-5, reads DSGVTQTPKHLITATGQRVTLRCSPRSGDLSVYWYQQSLDQGLQFLIQYYNGEERAKGNILERFSAQQFPDLHSELNLSSLELGDSALYFCASSVREGHVETQYFGPGTRLLVL.